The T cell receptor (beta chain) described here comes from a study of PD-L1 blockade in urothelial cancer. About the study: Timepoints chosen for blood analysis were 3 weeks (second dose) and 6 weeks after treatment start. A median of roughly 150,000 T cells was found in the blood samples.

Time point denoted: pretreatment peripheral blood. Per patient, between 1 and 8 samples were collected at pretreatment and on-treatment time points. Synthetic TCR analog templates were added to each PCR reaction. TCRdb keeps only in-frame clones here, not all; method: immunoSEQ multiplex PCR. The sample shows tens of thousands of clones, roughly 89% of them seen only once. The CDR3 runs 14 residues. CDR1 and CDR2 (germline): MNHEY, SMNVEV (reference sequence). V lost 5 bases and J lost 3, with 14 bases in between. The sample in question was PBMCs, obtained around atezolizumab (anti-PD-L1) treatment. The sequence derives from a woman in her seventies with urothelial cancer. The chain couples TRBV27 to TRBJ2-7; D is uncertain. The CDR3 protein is CASSPRHTFYEQYF. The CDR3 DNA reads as TGTGCCAGCAGTCCGAGACATACCTTCTACGAGCAGTACTTC.